This record looks at one TCR beta chain sequence and its context. Its antigen is currently unknown. Assay used: immunoSEQ multiplex PCR; TCRdb lists only in-frame clones, some missing. This sample carries 37,000 or so clones, approximately 79% of them seen once, and the ten largest clones take approximately 1.8%. V dropped 3 bases and J dropped 3 bases, with 10 bases sitting between them. Germline loops: CDR1 SGHNT, CDR2 YYREEE (reference sequence). This CDR3 spans 13 amino acids. The data were obtained in a study of OX40 agonist ivuxolimab in advanced cancers. On the study more broadly: Across the patients, intravenous ivuxolimab was delivered every 2 weeks at 0.01 to 10 mg/kg.

General observations from the study: Some patients who did not respond also had low normalized T-cell clonal expansion. Blood T cells, both CD4+ and CD8+, expanded clonally by week 6 at 0.1 to 3.0 mg/kg. Near-lowest levels of clonal expansion characterized partial responders at 0.1-3.0 mg/kg.

This chain joins TRBV5-4 and TRBJ2-7, with a weak D call TRBD1 (6 bases). The source of this sequence is an adult with an advanced solid tumor such as melanoma, head and neck, liver or kidney cancer. The specimen was CD4+ or CD8+ T cells sorted from blood, collected in a trial of the OX40 agonist ivuxolimab. The CDR3 region is CASSSWTDYEQYF. As DNA, the CDR3 is TGTGCCAGCAGCTCCTGGACAGACTACGAGCAGTACTTC.